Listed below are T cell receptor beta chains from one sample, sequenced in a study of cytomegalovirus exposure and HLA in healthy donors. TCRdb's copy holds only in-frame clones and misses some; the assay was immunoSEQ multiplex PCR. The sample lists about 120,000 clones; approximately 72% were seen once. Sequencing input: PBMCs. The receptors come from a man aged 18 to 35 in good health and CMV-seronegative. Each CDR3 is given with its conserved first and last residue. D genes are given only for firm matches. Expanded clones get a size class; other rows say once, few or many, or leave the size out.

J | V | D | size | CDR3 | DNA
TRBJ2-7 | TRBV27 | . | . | CASSKRTVTYEQYF | TGTGCCAGCAGTAAAAGGACAGTCACCTACGAGCAGTACTTC
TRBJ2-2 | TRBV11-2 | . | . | CASSFRNLVPPGELFF | TGTGCCAGCAGCTTCAGAAATCTAGTTCCCCCCGGGGAGCTGTTTTTT
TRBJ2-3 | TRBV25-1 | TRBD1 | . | CASRGDRAADTQYF | TGTGCCAGCAGAGGGGACAGGGCGGCAGATACGCAGTATTTT
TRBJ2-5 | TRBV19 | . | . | CASSRRRETQYF | TGTGCCAGTAGTAGACGGCGGGAGACCCAGTACTTC
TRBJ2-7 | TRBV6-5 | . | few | CASSYTRTYEQYF | TGTGCCAGCAGTTATACGAGGACCTACGAGCAGTACTTC
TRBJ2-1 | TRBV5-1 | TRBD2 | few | CASTQTSGYNEQFF | TGCGCCAGCACCCAGACTAGCGGCTACAATGAGCAGTTCTTC
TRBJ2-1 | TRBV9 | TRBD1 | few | CASSVDGTGRYNEQFF | TGTGCCAGCAGCGTAGACGGGACAGGGAGATACAATGAGCAGTTCTTC
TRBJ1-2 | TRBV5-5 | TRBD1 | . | CASSLVGQLNGYTF | TGTGCCAGCAGCTTGGTGGGACAGTTGAATGGCTACACCTTC
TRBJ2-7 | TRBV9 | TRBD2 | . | CASAGRADEQYF | TGTGCCAGCGCCGGGAGGGCTGACGAGCAGTACTTC
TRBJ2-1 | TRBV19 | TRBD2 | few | CASKVAGGGNEQFF | TGTGCCAGTAAGGTAGCGGGAGGGGGGAATGAGCAGTTCTTC
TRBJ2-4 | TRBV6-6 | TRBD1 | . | CASEDRGQKNIQYF | TGTGCCAGCGAAGACAGGGGGCAGAAAAACATTCAGTACTTC
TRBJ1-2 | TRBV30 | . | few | CAWSAREGGYTF | TGTGCCTGGAGTGCCCGGGAGGGGGGCTACACCTTC
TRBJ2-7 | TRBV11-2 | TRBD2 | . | CASSIMGTSGTYEQYF | TGTGCCAGCAGTATAATGGGGACTAGCGGCACCTACGAGCAGTACTTC
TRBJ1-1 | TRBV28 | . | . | CAIRESGNTEAFF | TGTGCCATTCGGGAGTCCGGGAACACTGAAGCTTTCTTT
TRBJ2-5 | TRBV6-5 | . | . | CASSYYGVKETQYF | TGTGCCAGCAGTTACTACGGGGTCAAAGAGACCCAGTACTTC
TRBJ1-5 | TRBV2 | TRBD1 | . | CASSRDRGGPQHF | TGTGCCAGCAGCCGCGACAGGGGGGGGCCCCAGCATTTT
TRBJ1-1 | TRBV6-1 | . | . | CASLSSGWHTEAFF | TGTGCCAGTCTCAGCTCGGGGTGGCACACTGAAGCTTTCTTT
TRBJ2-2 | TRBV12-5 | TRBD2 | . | CASGLAPGTSGRAPSGELFF | TGTGCTAGTGGTTTGGCCCCCGGGACTAGCGGGAGGGCCCCTTCCGGGGAGCTGTTTTTT
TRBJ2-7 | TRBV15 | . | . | CATSGGLLGYEQYF | TGTGCCACCAGCGGGGGACTTCTGGGGTACGAGCAGTACTTC
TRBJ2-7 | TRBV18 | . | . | CASSPGDIPSYEQYF | TGTGCCAGCTCACCAGGGGACATCCCGTCCTACGAGCAGTACTTC
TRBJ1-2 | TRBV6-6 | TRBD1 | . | CASSRKQGADYGYTF | TGTGCCAGCAGTAGAAAACAGGGGGCAGACTATGGCTACACCTTC
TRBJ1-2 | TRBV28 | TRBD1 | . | CACSTSGTGGRYGYTF | TGTGCCTGCAGTACCTCCGGGACAGGGGGCCGCTATGGCTACACCTTC
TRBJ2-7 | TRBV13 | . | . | CASSLSLGRSSYEQYF | TGTGCCAGCAGCTTGAGTTTAGGGAGGAGCTCCTACGAGCAGTACTTC
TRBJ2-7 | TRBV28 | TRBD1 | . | CASSQRPWTGSSMGDEQYF | TGTGCCAGCAGCCAACGCCCCTGGACAGGGTCTTCCATGGGCGACGAGCAGTACTTC
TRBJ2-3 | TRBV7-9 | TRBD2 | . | CASSSVASGSTDTQYF | TGTGCCAGCAGTTCAGTGGCTAGCGGGAGCACAGATACGCAGTATTTT
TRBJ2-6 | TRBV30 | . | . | CAWRDKGWSGANVLTF | TGTGCCTGGAGAGACAAGGGGTGGTCTGGGGCCAACGTCCTGACTTTC
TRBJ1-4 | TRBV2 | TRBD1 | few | CASRRRQGPNEKLFF | TGTGCCAGCAGACGTAGACAGGGTCCTAATGAAAAACTGTTTTTT
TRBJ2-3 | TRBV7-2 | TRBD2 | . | CASSPTSPSITDTQYF | TGTGCCAGCAGCCCGACTAGCCCATCTATCACAGATACGCAGTATTTT
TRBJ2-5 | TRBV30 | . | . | CAWNKGTYLETQYF | TGTGCCTGGAATAAGGGGACATACTTAGAGACCCAGTACTTC
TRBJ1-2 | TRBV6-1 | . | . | CAAGDYGYTF | TGTGCCGCAGGGGACTATGGCTACACCTTC
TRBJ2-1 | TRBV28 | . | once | CASTFLGTPNNEQFF | TGTGCCAGCACCTTTCTCGGGACACCTAACAATGAGCAGTTCTTC
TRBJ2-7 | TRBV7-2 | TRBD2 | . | CASSFSGSGSYEQYF | TGTGCCAGCAGCTTCTCAGGTAGCGGGAGCTACGAGCAGTACTTC
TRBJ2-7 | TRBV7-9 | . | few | CASSPYSYEQYF | TGTGCCAGCAGCCCCTACTCCTACGAGCAGTACTTC
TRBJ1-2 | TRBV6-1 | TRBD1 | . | CASRPQGENGYTF | TGTGCCAGCAGACCACAGGGGGAGAATGGCTACACCTTC
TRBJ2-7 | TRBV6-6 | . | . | CASREDLYEQYF | TGTGCCAGCAGAGAGGACTTATACGAGCAGTACTTC
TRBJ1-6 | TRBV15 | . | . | CATSRDLGAGGSYNSPLHF | TGTGCCACCAGCAGAGATCTGGGGGCAGGCGGCTCCTATAATTCACCCCTCCACTTT
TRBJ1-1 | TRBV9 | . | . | CASSVVPTGMNTEAFF | TGTGCCAGCAGCGTAGTCCCAACAGGGATGAACACTGAAGCTTTCTTT
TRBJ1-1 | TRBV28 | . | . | CASSPPTGANTEAFF | TGTGCCAGCAGTCCCCCTACGGGAGCAAACACTGAAGCTTTCTTT
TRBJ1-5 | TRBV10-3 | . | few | CAANQGLNQPQHF | TGTGCCGCTAATCAGGGGCTCAATCAGCCCCAGCATTTT
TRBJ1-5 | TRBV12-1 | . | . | CASSPWTGPQHF | TGTGCCAGCAGCCCGTGGACAGGGCCCCAGCATTTT
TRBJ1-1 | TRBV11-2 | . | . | CASSLYRQRNTEAFF | TGTGCCAGCAGCTTATACAGACAGAGGAACACTGAAGCTTTCTTT
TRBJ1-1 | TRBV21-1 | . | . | CASSKVSPHTNTEAFF | TGTGCCAGCAGCAAAGTCTCTCCGCACACGAACACTGAAGCTTTCTTT
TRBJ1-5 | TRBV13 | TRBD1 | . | CASSGGTGGTQHF | TGTGCCAGCAGCGGCGGGACAGGGGGCACCCAGCATTTT
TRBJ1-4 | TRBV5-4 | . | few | CASSPEPGATNEKLFF | TGTGCCAGCAGCCCAGAACCGGGGGCAACTAATGAAAAACTGTTTTTT
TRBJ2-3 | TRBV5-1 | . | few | CASSLRGDTQYF | TGCGCCAGCAGCTTACGGGGAGATACGCAGTATTTT
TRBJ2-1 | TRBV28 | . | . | CASRLSSDEQFF | TGTGCCAGCAGACTTTCTAGCGATGAGCAGTTCTTC
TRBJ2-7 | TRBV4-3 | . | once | CASSQDAAVEQYF | TGCGCCAGCAGCCAAGATGCAGCGGTCGAGCAGTACTTC
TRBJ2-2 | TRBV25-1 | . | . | CASSMGRELFF | TGTGCCAGCAGTATGGGCCGGGAGCTGTTTTTT
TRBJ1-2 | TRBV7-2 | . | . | CASSSQGPYGYTF | TGTGCCAGCAGCTCACAGGGACCCTATGGCTACACCTTC
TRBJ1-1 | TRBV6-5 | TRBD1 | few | CASSRRQGRPEAFF | TGTGCCAGCAGTAGACGACAGGGGAGGCCTGAAGCTTTCTTT